Sequencing of this T cell receptor beta chain was carried out in a study of T cells in Graves' hyperthyroidism and ophthalmopathy. Study details: Any treatment followed the collection of peripheral blood at initial diagnosis.

Each diagnosis was grounded in clinical symptoms, serum thyroxine and TRAb, thyroid ultrasound, and orbital computed tomography. Fresh peripheral blood, 10 ml, was the source of the PBMCs. Overall study findings and caveats: Separation of ophthalmopathy from stable hyperthyroidism was achieved by a 13 V-J model.

This clonotype was found many times. What it binds is not known. Amplification of TCR beta CDR3 regions used RNA as the template. A set of HTBI primers served as the primers for a first-round RT-PCR of the TCR CDR3. TCRdb re-called the multiplex PCR reads through MiXCR, storing one row per CDR3 protein. The table shows approximately 370,000 distinct CDR3 sequences, with approximately 18% occurring only once. Trimming stripped 2 bases from V and 5 bases from J, with 14 bases between. This CDR3 contains 14 residues. The germline CDR1 and CDR2 sequences are GTSNPN and SVGIG (reference sequence). The J gene is TRBJ2-3, the V gene TRBV30; D may be TRBD1 or TRBD2 (5 bases each). Specimen: blood. The receptor was derived from a woman aged 25 to 39 with Graves' hyperthyroidism that later progressed to Graves' ophthalmopathy. The CDR3 nucleotides are TGTGCCTGGAGTAGGGGAAGGGAGCAAGATACGCAGTATTTT. This encodes CAWSRGREQDTQYF. Full variable domain (missing parts from reference TRBV30 and TRBJ2-3): SQTIHQWPATLVQPVGSPLSLECTVEGTSNPNLYWYRQAAGRGLQLLFYSVGIGQISSEVPQNLSASRPQDRQFILSSKKLLLSDSGFYLCAWSRGREQDTQYFGPGTRLTVL.